The clone carrying this T cell receptor beta chain was counted many times. The antigen remains unidentified. TCRdb recomputed calls from the reads with MiXCR, one row per CDR3 protein. The table shows around 630,000 distinct CDR3 sequences, with roughly a quarter occurring only once. This entry belongs to a study of T cell repertoires in cytomegalovirus infection. Overall study: TCR beta signatures that were public indicated CMV infection and matching HLA type. Study outcomes and limitations: What dominated the ex vivo response were HLA-C-restricted CMV-specific TCR beta clonotypes.

This CDR3 spans 12 amino acids. Germline CDR1 SEHNR, CDR2 FQNEAQ (reference sequence). Trimming took off 6 bases at V and 4 bases at J, with 7 bases between the two ends. The TCR comes from a human donor in good health (CMV status not recorded). Some clones in this sample may be carry-over from other donors' samples. This chain links TRBV7-9 with TRBJ1-3; unclear D gene. The sample consisted of CD8+ T cells from PBMCs. The CDR3 nucleotides read TGTGCCAGCAGATCATCCGGAAACACCATATATTTT. Protein sequence: CASRSSGNTIYF.